This TCR beta chain was identified in a study of blood T cell repertoires in COVID-19. TCRdb's table, derived via immunoSEQ multiplex PCR, lists solely in-frame clones and lacks some. The sample shows roughly 230,000 clones, roughly four fifths of them seen only once. The TCR comes from a man aged 45-65 years with acute or convalescent COVID-19. Sequences were obtained from peripheral blood.

CDR3 sequence (DNA): TGTGCCAGTAGTATGGGGCGGGGGGTCTCAGATACGCAGTATTTT. Translated, it gives CASSMGRGVSDTQYF. V usage is TRBV19 and J usage is TRBJ2-3, with 8 bases that match TRBD2. The CDR3 is 15 amino acids. Looked up from germline, CDR1 is LNHDA and CDR2 is SQIVND (reference sequence). V lost 3 bases to trimming and J lost 4 bases; unmatched junction nucleotides: 6.